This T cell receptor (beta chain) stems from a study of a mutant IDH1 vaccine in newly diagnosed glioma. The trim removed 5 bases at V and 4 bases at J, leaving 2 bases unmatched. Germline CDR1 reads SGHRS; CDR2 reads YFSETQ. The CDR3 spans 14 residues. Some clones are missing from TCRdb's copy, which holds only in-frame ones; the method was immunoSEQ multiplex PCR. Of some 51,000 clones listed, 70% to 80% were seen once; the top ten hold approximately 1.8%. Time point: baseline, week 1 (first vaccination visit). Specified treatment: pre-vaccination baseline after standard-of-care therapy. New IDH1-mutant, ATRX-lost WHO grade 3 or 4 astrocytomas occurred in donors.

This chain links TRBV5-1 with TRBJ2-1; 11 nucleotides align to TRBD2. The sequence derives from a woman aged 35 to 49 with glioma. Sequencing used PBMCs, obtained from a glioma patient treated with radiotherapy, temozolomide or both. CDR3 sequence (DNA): TGCGCCAGCAGGACTAGCGGGGAGTACAATGAGCAGTTCTTC. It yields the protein CASRTSGEYNEQFF.